This entry lists 14 T cell receptor beta chains sequenced from one sample in a study of metastatic and nonmetastatic thyroid tumors. Each patient came to thyroid surgery without any prior treatment (of any kind). TCRdb re-clonotyped the PCR reads through MiXCR. The sample holds around 10,000 clones, around 12% seen once. The specimen sequenced was blood. The receptors were gathered from a female donor with papillary thyroid cancer or a benign thyroid nodule (not recorded which). Some clones in this sample may be carry-over from other donors' samples.

With respect to this clone: A much larger clonotype is one base distant, so this may be a read error. The chain recombines TRBV20-1 with TRBJ2-3; D may match TRBD1 or TRBD2 (5 bases each). Per germline, CDR1 DFQATT and CDR2 SNEGSKA (reference sequence). The length of the CDR3 is 14 residues. The CDR3 DNA reads TGCAGTGCTAGGCGACAGCCTAGCACATATACGCGGTATTTT. It codes for CSARRQPSTYTRYF.

This clone was recorded many times. V and J are TRBV20-1 and TRBJ2-1, with TRBD2 matching over 9 bases. The trim removed 6 bases at V and 8 bases at J, leaving 8 bases unmatched. CDR1 and CDR2 from the germline V gene are DFQATT and SNEGSKA (reference sequence). CDR3 size: 13 residues. CDR3 DNA: TGCAGTGCACCGGGACTAGCATTTTATGAGCAGTTCTTC. As protein: CSAPGLAFYEQFF.

The chain links TRBV5-2 to TRBJ2-2. TRBV5-2 has pseudogene status. The length of the CDR3 is 15 residues. CDR3 in amino acids: CASNTDGPNTGELFF. The CDR3 DNA follows: TGTGCCAGCAACACCGACGGGCCGAACACCGGGGAGCTGTTTTTT.

At least ten counts were recorded for this clone. The chain joins TRBV20-1 to TRBJ1-2; D gene uncertain. V lost 5 bases to trimming and J lost 5 bases, with 15 bases between them. CDR3 length: 13 residues. The germline V gene has CDR1 DFQATT and CDR2 SNEGSKA (reference sequence). CDR3 in amino acids: CSAPAGGTYGYTF. The CDR3 DNA follows: TGCAGTGCTCCGGCGGGAGGCACTTATGGCTACACCTTC.

As regards this clone: Given the absence of the conserved phenylalanine or tryptophan at the CDR3 end, a read error is likely. The DNA is left out, because the CDR3 cannot be placed on it with certainty; the CDR3 is given as TCRdb lists it. The chain employs TRBV7-9 and TRBJ2-6; the table's D call, TRBD2, was not checked against the DNA. From germline, CDR1 is SEHNR and CDR2 FQNEAQ (reference sequence). The CDR3 sequence runs 10 residues, both termini included. The CDR3 is CASSLGASGR.

This clone rates as medium-sized. This chain joins TRBV2 and TRBJ1-3, with D perhaps TRBD1 (5 bases). Trimming cost V 6 bases and J 2 bases, with 14 bases left between them. Germline-derived CDR1 and CDR2 are SNHLY and FYNNEI. The CDR3 has 15 residues. CDR3 DNA sequence: TGTGCCAGCAGCGCGGGGGGACTAGCTGGAAACACCATATATTTT. Protein product: CASSAGGLAGNTIYF.

In this sample, this clone is medium-sized. This sequence joins TRBV6-1 and TRBJ2-3; 7 bases are a match to TRBD2. Trimming cost V 7 bases and J 2 bases; bases outside gene matches: 6. Germline CDR1 and CDR2: MNHNS and SASEGT. The CDR3 spans 14 residues. The CDR3 protein is CASIPGGSTDTQYF. For the CDR3, the DNA is TGTGCCAGCATCCCGGGGGGATCCACAGATACGCAGTATTTT.

This clone came up many times. Germline and junction disagree at one end, which may indicate a read error. This chain connects TRBV11-2 to TRBJ2-7; tentatively, D is TRBD2 (5 bases). Germline V gene data show CDR1 as SGHAT and CDR2 as FQNNGV. The CDR3 extends over 13 amino acids. This CDR3 is CASSLDFEASRHF. DNA for the CDR3: TGTGCCAGCAGCTTAGATTTTGAGGCTAGCCGACACTTC. The full variable domain, completed using reference TRBV11-2 and TRBJ2-7, is EAGVAQSPRYKIIEKRQSVAFWCNPISGHATLYWYQQILGQGPKLLIQFQNNGVVDDSQLPKDRFSAERLKGVDSTLKIQPAKLEDSAVYLCASSLDFEASRHFGPGTRLTVT.

This clone occurred a few times. The junction departs from the called germline gene at one end, perhaps through a read error. The gene calls are TRBV12-3 or TRBV12-4 and TRBJ2-7; D may be TRBD1 or TRBD2 (6 bases each). This CDR3 has 16 residues. Written as DNA, the CDR3 is TGTGCCAGCAGCTTAGGGGGGTGGACAGCCCCCTACGAGCAGTACTTC. It is translated as CASSLGGWTAPYEQYF.

Within the sample, this clone is medium-sized (0.01 to 0.1%). This chain joins TRBV4-1 and TRBJ1-2; 8 bases match TRBD1. This CDR3 contains 15 residues. The V gene's germline CDR1 is MGHRA and CDR2 YSYEKL. V trimming: 3 bases; J trimming: 4 bases; junction bases outside the gene matches: 7. The DNA for the CDR3 is TGCGCCAGCAGCCACCTAGGACAGGGAGGCTATGGCTACACCTTC. It translates to CASSHLGQGGYGYTF.

This clone came up many times. A read error may explain this, as a much larger clone is one base away. This sample includes further DNA sequences coding for the same CDR3. The chain has TRBV6-1 and TRBJ2-1, with D perhaps TRBD1 or TRBD2 (5 bases each). Germline V lookup: CDR1 MNHNS, CDR2 SASEGT. The CDR3 is 14 residues long. CDR3 bases: TGCGCCAGCGTACCCCTGGGACGGTACAATGAGCAGTTCTTC. It codes for CASVPLGRYNEQFF.

The rearrangement uses TRBV7-3 and TRBJ1-1; D gene unclear. The CDR3 is made up of 15 amino acids. Trimming cost V 2 bases and J 1 base, with 11 bases left between them. CDR1 and CDR2 from the germline V gene are SGHTA and FQGTGA. Here the CDR3 reads CASSLSVRRNTEAFF. The CDR3 coding sequence is TGTGCCAGCAGCTTATCGGTAAGGAGGAACACTGAAGCTTTCTTT.

This clone was seen repeatedly, ten times or more. The gene calls are TRBV7-6 and TRBJ2-7; TRBD1 might be the D (7 bases). The CDR3 contains 15 residues. CDR1 is SGHVS, CDR2 FNYEAQ, per germline. V shed 5 bases and J shed 4 bases, with 18 bases lying between them. The CDR3 DNA is TGTGCCAGCAGCGAAAGGACAGGTGGGGGGTACGAGCAGTACTTC. This codes for CASSERTGGGYEQYF. Based on the CDR3 plus reference TRBV7-6 and TRBJ2-7, the full variable domain is GAGVSQSPRYKVTKRGQDVALRCDPISGHVSLYWYRQALGQGPEFLTYFNYEAQQDKSGLPNDRFSAERPEGSISTLTIQRTEQRDSAMYRCASSERTGGGYEQYFGPGTRLTVT.

This clone was observed many times. With a much larger clone just one base away, this may be a read error. The chain combines TRBV4-2 with TRBJ2-1, with TRBD2 identical over 11 bases. The CDR3 runs 18 residues. Germline V gene data show CDR1 as LGHNA and CDR2 as YNFKEQ. The CDR3 loop is CAGSQDALGLAGGNEQFF. The CDR3 region has the DNA TGTGCCGGCAGCCAAGATGCCCTGGGTCTAGCGGGGGGCAATGAGCAGTTCTTC.